This TCR beta chain emerged from a study of T-cell reconstitution after alpha-beta-depleted transplantation in children. Notes on the study in general: Approximately two months post-transplant, alpha-beta T cells reportedly originated from several hundred expanded graft clones. At one year after transplant, newly produced T cells mostly accounted for T-cell counts and diversity. High day-60 TCRbeta diversity in some patients came from surviving recipient T cells and thymic progenitors.

Details on this clonotype: What it binds is not known.

V shed 0 bases, J shed 1 base, and the junction held 3 bases outside the gene matches. The CDR3 has 15 residues. Germline loops: CDR1 DFQATT, CDR2 SNEGSKA (reference sequence). A TCRbeta library incorporating unique molecular identifiers was prepared. TCRdb itself ran the PCR reads through MiXCR, one entry per CDR3 protein. The sample consists of around 800,000 distinct CDR3 sequences, 16% of them appearing once. The starting material was PBMCs, mostly from graft donor cells, obtained 360 days after TCRalphabeta/CD19-depleted stem cell transplant. The TCR sequence derives from a male patient between 10 and 17 years old who had a stem cell transplant for acute lymphoblastic leukemia, so the T cells may come from the graft donor. The chain combines TRBV20-1 with TRBJ2-3; 8 bases map to TRBD2. CDR3 DNA sequence: TGCAGTGCTAGAGATGGGGGACTAGGCACAGATACGCAGTATTTT. Translated: CSARDGGLGTDTQYF.